This note documents a single TCR beta chain sequence. Its antigen is not identified. CDR3 length: 13 amino acids. CDR1 is ENHRY and CDR2 is SYGVKD in the germline V gene. This specimen comes from a study of CXCR3-negative and CXCR3-positive naive CD8 T cells. About the research overall: Libraries each contributed about 1.5 +/- 0.3 million TRB reads, for around 140 million in total.

Naivety in CD8+ T cells corresponded to a CD45RO-CCR7+CD27+CD95- phenotype. Through 5' RACE with UMI labels, the TRB cDNA libraries were prepared. TCRdb reprocessed the 5' RACE reads; each CDR3 protein has one entry and no DNA is given. Its table records under 50,000 distinct CDR3 sequences. Overall study results and limits: Upon cryopreservation, CXCR3 expression partially decreased, and most assays used fresh PBMCs.

The TCR sequence derives from a human donor in good health. Some clones in this sample may be carry-over from other donors' samples. The sequenced sample was naive CXCR3- CD8+ T cells from blood. Subset specified: CD45RO-CCR7+CD27+CD95- naive CD8+ T cells lacking CXCR3 (TNR3-). The chain uses TRBV10-3 and TRBJ2-1. CDR3 protein: CAISESNNGEQFF.